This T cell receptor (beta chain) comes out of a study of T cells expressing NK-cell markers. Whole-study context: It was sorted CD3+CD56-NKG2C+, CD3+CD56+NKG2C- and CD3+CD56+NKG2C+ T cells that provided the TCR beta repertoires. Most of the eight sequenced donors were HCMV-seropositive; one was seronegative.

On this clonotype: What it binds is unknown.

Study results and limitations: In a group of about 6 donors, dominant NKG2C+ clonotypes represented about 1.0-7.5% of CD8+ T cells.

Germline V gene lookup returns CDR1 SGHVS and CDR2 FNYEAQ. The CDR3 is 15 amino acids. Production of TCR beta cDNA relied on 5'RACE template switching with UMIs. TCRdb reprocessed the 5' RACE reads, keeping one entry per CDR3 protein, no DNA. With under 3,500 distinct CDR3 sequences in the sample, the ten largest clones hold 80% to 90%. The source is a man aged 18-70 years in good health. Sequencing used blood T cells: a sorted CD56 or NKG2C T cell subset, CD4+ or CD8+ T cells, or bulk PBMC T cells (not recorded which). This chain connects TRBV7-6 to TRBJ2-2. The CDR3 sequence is CASSLAATNTGELFF.